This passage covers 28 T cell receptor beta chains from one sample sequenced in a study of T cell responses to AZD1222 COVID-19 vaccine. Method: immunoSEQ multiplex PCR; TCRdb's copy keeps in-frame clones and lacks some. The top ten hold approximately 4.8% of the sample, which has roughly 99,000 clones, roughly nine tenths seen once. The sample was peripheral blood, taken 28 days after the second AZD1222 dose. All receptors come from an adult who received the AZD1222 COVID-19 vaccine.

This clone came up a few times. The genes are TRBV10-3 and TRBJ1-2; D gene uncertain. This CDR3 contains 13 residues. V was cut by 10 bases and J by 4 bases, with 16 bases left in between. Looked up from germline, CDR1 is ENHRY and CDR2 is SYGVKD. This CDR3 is CATRPGQLYGYTF. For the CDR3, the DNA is TGTGCCACCCGGCCCGGGCAGCTCTATGGCTACACCTTC.

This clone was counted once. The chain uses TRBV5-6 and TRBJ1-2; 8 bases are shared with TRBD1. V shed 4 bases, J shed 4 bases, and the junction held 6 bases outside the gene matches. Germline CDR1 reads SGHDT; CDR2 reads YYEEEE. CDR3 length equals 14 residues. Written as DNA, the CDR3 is TGTGCCAGCAGCCAGGCCGGACAGGGCTATGGCTACACCTTC. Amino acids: CASSQAGQGYGYTF.

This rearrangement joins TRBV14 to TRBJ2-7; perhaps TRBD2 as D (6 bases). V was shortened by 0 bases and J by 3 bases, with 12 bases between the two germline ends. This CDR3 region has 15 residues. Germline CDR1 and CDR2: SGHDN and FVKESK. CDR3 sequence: CASSQDSGLIYEQYF. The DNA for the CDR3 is TGTGCCAGCAGCCAAGATAGCGGACTGATCTACGAGCAGTACTTC.

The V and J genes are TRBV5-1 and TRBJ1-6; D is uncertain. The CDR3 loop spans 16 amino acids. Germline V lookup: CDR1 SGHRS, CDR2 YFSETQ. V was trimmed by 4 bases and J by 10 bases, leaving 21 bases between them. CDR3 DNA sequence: TGCGCCAGCAGCGCGGGCGGGCCCCGGAGCGGGTCACCCCTCCACTTT. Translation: CASSAGGPRSGSPLHF.

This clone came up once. CDR3 bases: TGTGCCAGCAGTTCCACGGGCTCCTACGAGCAGTACTTC. Translating it yields CASSSTGSYEQYF. J is TRBJ2-7 and V is TRBV27, with D unresolved. The CDR3 is 13 residues long. The V and J ends lost 4 bases and 0 bases respectively, with 7 bases between them. Per the germline V gene, CDR1 is MNHEY and CDR2 is SMNVEV (reference sequence).

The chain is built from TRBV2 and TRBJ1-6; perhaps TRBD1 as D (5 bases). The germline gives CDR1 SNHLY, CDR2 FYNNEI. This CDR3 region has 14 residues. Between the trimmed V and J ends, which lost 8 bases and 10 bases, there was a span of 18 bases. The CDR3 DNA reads TGTGCCAGCGAGCAAGACAGTCGTCGATCACCCCTCCACTTT. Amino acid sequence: CASEQDSRRSPLHF.

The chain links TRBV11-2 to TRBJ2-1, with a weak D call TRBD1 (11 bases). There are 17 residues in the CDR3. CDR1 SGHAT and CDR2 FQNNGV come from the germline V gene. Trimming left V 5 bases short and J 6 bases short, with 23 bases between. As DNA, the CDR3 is TGTGCCAGCAGCACCCAACTAGCGGGGACAGGGGGCAATGAGCAGTTCTTC. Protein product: CASSTQLAGTGGNEQFF.

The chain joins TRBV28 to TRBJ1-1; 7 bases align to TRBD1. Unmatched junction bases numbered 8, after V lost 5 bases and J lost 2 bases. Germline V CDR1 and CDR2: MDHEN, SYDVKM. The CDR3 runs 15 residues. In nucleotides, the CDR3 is TGTGCCAGCAGTCCCCGGGGGACAGTTAACACTGAAGCTTTCTTT. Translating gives CASSPRGTVNTEAFF.

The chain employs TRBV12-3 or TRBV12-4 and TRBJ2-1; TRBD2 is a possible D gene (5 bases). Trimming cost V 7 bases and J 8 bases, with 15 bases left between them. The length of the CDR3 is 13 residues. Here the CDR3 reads CASTPGVEDEQFF. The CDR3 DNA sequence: TGTGCCAGCACCCCCGGGGTCGAGGATGAGCAGTTCTTC.

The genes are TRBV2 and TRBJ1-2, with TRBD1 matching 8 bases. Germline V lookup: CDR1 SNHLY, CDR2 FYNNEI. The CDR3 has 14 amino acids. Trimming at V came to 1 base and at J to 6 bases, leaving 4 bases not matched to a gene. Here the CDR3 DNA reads TGTGCCAGCAGTGAAGGACAGGGGCCCAATGGCTACACCTTC. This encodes CASSEGQGPNGYTF.

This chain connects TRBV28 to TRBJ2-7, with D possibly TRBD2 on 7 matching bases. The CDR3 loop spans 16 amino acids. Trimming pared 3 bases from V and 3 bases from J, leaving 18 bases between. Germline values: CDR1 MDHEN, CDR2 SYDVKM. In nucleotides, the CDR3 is TGTGCCAGCAGTTTGGGAGCGGGACACCTAATCTACGAGCAGTACTTC. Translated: CASSLGAGHLIYEQYF.

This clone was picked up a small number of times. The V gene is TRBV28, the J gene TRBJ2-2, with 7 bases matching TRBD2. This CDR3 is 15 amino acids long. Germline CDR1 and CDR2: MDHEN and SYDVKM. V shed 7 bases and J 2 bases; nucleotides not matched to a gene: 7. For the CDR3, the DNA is TGTGCCAGCAAATCGAGCGGGGCAAACACCGGGGAGCTGTTTTTT. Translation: CASKSSGANTGELFF.

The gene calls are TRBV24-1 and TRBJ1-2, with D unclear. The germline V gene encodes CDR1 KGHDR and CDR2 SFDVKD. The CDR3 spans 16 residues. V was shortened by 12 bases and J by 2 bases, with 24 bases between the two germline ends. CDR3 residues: CAPPRCEGRINYGYTF. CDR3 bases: TGTGCCCCTCCCCGATGCGAGGGCAGGATCAACTATGGCTACACCTTC.

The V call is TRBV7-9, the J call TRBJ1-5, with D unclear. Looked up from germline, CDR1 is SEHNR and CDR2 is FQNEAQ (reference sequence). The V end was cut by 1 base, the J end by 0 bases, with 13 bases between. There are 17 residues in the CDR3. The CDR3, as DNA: TGTGCCAGCAGCTTAGACCCGGACGGTGCTAGCAATCAGCCCCAGCATTTT. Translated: CASSLDPDGASNQPQHF.

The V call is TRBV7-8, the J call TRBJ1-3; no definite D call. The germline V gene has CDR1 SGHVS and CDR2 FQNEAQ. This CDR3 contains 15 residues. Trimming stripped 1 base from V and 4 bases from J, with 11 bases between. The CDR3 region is CASSLVPGSGNTIYF. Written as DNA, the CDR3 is TGTGCCAGCAGCTTAGTACCGGGATCAGGAAACACCATATATTTT. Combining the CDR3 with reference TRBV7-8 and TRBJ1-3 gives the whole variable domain GAGVSQSPRYKVAKRGQDVALRCDPISGHVSLFWYQQALGQGPEFLTYFQNEAQLDKSGLPSDRFFAERPEGSVSTLKIQRTQQEDSAVYLCASSLVPGSGNTIYFGEGSWLTVV.

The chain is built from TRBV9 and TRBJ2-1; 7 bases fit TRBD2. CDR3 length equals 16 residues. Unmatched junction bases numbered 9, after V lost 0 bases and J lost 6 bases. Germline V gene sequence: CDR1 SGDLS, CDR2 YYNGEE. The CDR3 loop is CASSVGSERGFNEQFF. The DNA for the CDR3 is TGTGCCAGCAGCGTAGGATCGGAGCGGGGCTTCAATGAGCAGTTCTTC.

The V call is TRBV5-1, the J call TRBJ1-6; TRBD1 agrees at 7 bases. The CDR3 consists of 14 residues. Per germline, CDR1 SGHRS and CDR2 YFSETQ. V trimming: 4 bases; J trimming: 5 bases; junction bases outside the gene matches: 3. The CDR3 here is CASSLGTDNSPLHF. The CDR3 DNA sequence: TGCGCCAGCAGCCTAGGGACAGATAATTCACCCCTCCACTTT.

The CDR3 DNA follows: TGCAGCGTTGAAACGGGACAGGGGCCGGGCCTAGGCGGCTACACCTTC. It translates to CSVETGQGPGLGGYTF. The chain links TRBV29-1 to TRBJ1-2; TRBD1 aligns across 10 bases. The J segment lost 8 bases and the V segment lost 2 bases, leaving 14 bases of the junction unmatched. The CDR3 sequence is 16 residues long. Germline-derived CDR1 and CDR2 are SQVTM and ANQGSEA.

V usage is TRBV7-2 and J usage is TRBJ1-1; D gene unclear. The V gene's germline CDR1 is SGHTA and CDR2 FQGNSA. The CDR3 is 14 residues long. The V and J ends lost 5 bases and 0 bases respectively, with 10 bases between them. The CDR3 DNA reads TGTGCCAGCAGCCCCGACCCCATGAACACTGAAGCTTTCTTT. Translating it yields CASSPDPMNTEAFF.

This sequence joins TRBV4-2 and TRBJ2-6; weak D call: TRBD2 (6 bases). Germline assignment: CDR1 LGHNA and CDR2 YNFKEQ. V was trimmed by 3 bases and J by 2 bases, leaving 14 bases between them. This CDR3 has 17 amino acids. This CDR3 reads CASSHEGIAAGANVLTF. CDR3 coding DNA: TGTGCCAGCAGCCATGAGGGGATAGCGGCTGGGGCCAACGTCCTGACTTTC.

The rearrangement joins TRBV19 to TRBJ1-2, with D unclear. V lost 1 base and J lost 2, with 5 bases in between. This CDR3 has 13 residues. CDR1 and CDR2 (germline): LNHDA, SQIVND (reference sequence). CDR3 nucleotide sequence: TGTGCCAGTAGTATAGGGTGGAACTATGGCTACACCTTC. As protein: CASSIGWNYGYTF.

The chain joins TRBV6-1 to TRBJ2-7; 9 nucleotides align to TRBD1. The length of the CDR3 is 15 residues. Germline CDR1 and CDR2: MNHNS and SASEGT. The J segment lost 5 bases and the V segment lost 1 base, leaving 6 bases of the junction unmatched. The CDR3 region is CASSEEGTGHHEQYF. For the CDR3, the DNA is TGTGCCAGCAGTGAAGAGGGGACAGGGCACCACGAGCAGTACTTC.

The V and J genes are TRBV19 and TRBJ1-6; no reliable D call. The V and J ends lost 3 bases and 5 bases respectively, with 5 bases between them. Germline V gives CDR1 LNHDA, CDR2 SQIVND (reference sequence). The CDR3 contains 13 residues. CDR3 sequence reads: CASSMGNNSPLHF. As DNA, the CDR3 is TGTGCCAGTAGTATGGGAAATAATTCACCCCTCCACTTT. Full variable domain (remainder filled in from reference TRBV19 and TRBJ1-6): DGGITQSPKYLFRKEGQNVTLSCEQNLNHDAMYWYRQDPGQGLRLIYYSQIVNDFQKGDIAEGYSVSREKKESFPLTVTSAQKNPTAFYLCASSMGNNSPLHFGNGTRLTVT.

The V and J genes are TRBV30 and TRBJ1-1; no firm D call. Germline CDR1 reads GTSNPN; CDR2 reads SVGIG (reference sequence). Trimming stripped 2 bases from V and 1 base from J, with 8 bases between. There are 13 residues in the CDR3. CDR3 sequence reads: CAWSSGPNTEAFF. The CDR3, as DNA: TGTGCCTGGAGTAGTGGGCCGAACACTGAAGCTTTCTTT.

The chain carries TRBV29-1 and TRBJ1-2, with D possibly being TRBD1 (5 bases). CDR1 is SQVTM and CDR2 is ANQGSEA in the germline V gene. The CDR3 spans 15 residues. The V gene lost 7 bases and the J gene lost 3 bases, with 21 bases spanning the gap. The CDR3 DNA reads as TGCAGCGCCACAGACGGGGAGGGACGGGACTATGGCTACACCTTC. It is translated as CSATDGEGRDYGYTF.

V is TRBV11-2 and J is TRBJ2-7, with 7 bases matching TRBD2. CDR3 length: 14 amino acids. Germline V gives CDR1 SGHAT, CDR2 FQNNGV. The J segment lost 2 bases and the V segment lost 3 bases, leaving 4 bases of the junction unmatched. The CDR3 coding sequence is TGTGCCAGCAGCTTTGGGGGGGGGACCTACGAGCAGTACTTC. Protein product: CASSFGGGTYEQYF.

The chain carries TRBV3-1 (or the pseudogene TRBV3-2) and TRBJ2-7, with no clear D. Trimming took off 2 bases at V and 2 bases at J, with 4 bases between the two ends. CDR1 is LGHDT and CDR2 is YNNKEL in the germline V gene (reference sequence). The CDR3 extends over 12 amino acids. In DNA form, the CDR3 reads TGTGCCAGCAGCCAATTTGCCTACGAGCAGTACTTC. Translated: CASSQFAYEQYF.

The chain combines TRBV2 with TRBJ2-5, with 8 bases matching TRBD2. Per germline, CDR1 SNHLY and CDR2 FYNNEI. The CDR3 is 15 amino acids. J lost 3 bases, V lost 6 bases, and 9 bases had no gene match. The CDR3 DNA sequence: TGTGCCAGCAGCCGTGGGGCGGGGGGAAAAGAGACCCAGTACTTC. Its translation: CASSRGAGGKETQYF.